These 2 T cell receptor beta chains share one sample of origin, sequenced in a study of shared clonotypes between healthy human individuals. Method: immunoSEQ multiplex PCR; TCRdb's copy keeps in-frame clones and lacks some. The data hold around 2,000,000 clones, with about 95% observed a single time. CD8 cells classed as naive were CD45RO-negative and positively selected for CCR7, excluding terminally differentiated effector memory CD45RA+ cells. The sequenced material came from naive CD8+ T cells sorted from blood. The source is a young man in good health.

Here the CDR3 reads CASSQEGVGSPLHF. The CDR3 region has the DNA TGTGCCAGCAGCCAAGAAGGAGTAGGATCACCCCTCCACTTT. The rearrangement joins TRBV4-2 to TRBJ1-6; unclear D gene. Trimming cost V 0 bases and J 10 bases, with 10 bases left between them. Germline CDR1 LGHNA, CDR2 YNFKEQ. The length of the CDR3 is 14 residues.

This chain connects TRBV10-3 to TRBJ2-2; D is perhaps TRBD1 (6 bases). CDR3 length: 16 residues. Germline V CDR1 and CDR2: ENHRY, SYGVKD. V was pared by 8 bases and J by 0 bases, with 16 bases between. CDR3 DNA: TGTGCCATCCCGACTCTACAGGGCCCGAACACCGGGGAGCTGTTTTTT. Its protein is CAIPTLQGPNTGELFF.